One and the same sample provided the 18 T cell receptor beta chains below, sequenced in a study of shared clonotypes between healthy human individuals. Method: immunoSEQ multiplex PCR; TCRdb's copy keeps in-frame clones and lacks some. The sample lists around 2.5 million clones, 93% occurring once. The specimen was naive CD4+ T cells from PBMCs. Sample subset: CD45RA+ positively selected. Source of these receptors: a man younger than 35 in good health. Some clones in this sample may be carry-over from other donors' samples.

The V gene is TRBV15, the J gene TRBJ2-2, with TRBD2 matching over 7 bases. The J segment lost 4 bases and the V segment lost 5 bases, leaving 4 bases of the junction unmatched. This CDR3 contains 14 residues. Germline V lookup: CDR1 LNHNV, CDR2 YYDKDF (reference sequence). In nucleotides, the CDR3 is TGTGCCACCAGCGGCGGGAGCCGCACCGGGGAGCTGTTTTTT. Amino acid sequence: CATSGGSRTGELFF.

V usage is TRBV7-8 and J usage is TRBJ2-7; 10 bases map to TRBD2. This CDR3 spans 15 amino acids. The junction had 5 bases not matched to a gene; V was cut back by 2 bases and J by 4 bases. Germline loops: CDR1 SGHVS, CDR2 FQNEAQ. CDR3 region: CASSLISSGSYEQYF. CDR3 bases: TGTGCCAGCAGCTTAATTTCTAGCGGGAGTTACGAGCAGTACTTC.

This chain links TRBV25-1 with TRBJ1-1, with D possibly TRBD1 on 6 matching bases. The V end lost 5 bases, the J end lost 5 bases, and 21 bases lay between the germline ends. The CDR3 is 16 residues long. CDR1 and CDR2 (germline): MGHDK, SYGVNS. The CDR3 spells CASSPTPGQRKTEAFF. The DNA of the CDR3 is TGTGCCAGCAGTCCCACCCCTGGACAGCGGAAGACTGAAGCTTTCTTT.

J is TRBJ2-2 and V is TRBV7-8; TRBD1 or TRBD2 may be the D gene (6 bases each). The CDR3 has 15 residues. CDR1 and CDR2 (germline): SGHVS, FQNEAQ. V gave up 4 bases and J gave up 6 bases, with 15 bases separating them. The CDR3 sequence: CASSSPGAIAGELFF. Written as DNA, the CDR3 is TGTGCCAGCAGCTCCCCGGGGGCTATAGCCGGGGAGCTGTTTTTT. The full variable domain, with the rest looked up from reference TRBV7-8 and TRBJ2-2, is GAGVSQSPRYKVAKRGQDVALRCDPISGHVSLFWYQQALGQGPEFLTYFQNEAQLDKSGLPSDRFFAERPEGSVSTLKIQRTQQEDSAVYLCASSSPGAIAGELFFGEGSRLTVL.

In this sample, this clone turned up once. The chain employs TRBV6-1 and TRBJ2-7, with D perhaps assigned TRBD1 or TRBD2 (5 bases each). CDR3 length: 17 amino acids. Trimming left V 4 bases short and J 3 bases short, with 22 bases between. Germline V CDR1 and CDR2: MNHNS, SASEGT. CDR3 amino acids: CASSGTPLGPAGYEQYF. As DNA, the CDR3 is TGTGCCAGCAGTGGGACCCCGTTGGGACCAGCAGGCTACGAGCAGTACTTC.

Written as DNA, the CDR3 is TGTGCCAGCAGCTTGGACCACACAGATACGCAGTATTTT. Protein product: CASSLDHTDTQYF. The chain uses TRBV5-4 and TRBJ2-3; D uncertain. This CDR3 region has 13 residues. CDR1 and CDR2 from the germline V gene are SGHNT and YYREEE (reference sequence). Trimming removed 0 bases at V and 2 bases at J, with 4 bases between.

CDR3 protein: CAISITDGTYEQYF. The CDR3 DNA reads as TGTGCCATCAGCATCACGGACGGGACCTACGAGCAGTACTTC. The V and J genes are TRBV10-3 and TRBJ2-7; perhaps TRBD2 as D (5 bases). The length of the CDR3 is 14 residues. The germline V gene has CDR1 ENHRY and CDR2 SYGVKD. Trimming removed 6 bases from V and 2 bases from J, with 14 bases in between.

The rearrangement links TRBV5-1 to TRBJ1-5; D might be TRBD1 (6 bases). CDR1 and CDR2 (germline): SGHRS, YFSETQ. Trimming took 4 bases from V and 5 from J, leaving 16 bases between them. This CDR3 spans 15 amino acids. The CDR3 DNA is TGCGCCAGCAGCCCGTCCGGGGGCGGGGATCAGCCCCAGCATTTT. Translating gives CASSPSGGGDQPQHF.

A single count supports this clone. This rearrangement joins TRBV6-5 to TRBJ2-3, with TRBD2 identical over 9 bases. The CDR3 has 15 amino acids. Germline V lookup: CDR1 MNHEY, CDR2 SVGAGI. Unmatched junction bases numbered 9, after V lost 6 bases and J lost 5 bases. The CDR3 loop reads CASSKGGRGGDTQYF. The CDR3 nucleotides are TGTGCCAGCAGCAAGGGCGGGAGGGGCGGAGATACGCAGTATTTT.

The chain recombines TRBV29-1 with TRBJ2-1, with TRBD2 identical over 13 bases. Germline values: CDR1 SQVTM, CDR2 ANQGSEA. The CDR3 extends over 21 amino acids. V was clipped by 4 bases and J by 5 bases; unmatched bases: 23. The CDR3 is CSVVWRPGLAGQHRDDNEQFF. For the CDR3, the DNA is TGCAGCGTTGTGTGGCGTCCGGGACTAGCGGGACAACATAGGGACGACAATGAGCAGTTCTTC.

Here the CDR3 reads CASSLSGVRETQYF. Here the CDR3 DNA reads TGTGCCAGCAGCTTATCTGGGGTCAGAGAGACCCAGTACTTC. The rearrangement uses TRBV7-8 and TRBJ2-5; D remains unclear. The germline V and J ends were trimmed by 2 bases and 4 bases, with 11 bases remaining between them. There are 14 residues in the CDR3. Germline CDR1 SGHVS, CDR2 FQNEAQ.

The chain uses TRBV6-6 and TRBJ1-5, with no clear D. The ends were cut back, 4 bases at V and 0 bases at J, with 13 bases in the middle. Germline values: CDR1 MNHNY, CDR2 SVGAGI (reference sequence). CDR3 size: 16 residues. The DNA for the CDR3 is TGTGCCAGCAGTTCAAGACACCCAGGTAGCAATCAGCCCCAGCATTTT. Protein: CASSSRHPGSNQPQHF.

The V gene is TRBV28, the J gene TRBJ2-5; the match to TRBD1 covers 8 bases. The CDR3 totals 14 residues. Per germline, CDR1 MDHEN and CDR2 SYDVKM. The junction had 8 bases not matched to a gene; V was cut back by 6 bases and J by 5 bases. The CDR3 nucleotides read TGTGCCAGCAGGCCCCCAGGGGGCTTGGAGACCCAGTACTTC. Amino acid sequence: CASRPPGGLETQYF.

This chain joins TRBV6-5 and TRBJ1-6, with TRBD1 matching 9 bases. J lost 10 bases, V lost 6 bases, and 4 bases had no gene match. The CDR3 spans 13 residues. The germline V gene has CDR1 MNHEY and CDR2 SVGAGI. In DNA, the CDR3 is TGTGCCAGCAGAACAGGGGGCGCCTCACCCCTCCACTTT. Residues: CASRTGGASPLHF.

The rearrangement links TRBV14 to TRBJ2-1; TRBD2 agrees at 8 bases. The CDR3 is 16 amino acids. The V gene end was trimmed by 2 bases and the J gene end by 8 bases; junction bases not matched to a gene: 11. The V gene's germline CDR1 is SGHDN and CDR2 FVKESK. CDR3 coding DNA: TGTGCCAGCAGCCAATTAGGACGGGAGGGGGAAGATGAGCAGTTCTTC. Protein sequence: CASSQLGREGEDEQFF. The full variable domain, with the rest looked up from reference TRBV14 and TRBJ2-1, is EAGVTQFPSHSVIEKGQTVTLRCDPISGHDNLYWYRRVMGKEIKFLLHFVKESKQDESGMPNNRFLAERTGGTYSTLKVQPAELEDSGVYFCASSQLGREGEDEQFFGPGTRLTVL.

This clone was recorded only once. CDR3 in DNA: TGTGCCAGCACCACCCCGGGGATTAGCAATCAGCCCCAGCATTTT. It is translated as CASTTPGISNQPQHF. The rearrangement links TRBV28 to TRBJ1-5; D gene uncertain. The CDR3 is 15 residues long. V was cut by 7 bases and J by 0 bases, with 13 bases left in between. Germline lookup yields CDR1 MDHEN and CDR2 SYDVKM.

The CDR3 DNA follows: TGTGCCAGCAGCACCCCGGGACTTCGGCCCCACACTGAAGCTTTCTTT. Translated, it gives CASSTPGLRPHTEAFF. This chain uses TRBV21-1 with TRBJ1-1. TRBV21-1 is annotated as a pseudogene. The CDR3 is 16 amino acids.

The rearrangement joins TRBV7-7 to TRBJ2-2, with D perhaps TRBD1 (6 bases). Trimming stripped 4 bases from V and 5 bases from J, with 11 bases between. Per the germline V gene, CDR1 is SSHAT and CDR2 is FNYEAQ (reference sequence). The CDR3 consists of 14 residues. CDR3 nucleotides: TGTGCCAGCAGCTCACAGGGTAGAACCGGGGAGCTGTTTTTT. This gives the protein CASSSQGRTGELFF.